The entry below describes one T cell receptor (beta chain). Its antigen is still unknown. These data originate in a study of OX40 agonist ivuxolimab in advanced cancers. Findings of the study overall: Some patients without response likewise showed low normalized clonal expansion.

Repertoires were generated with immunoSEQ multiplex PCR, while TCRdb's copy carries only in-frame clones and drops some. The data show about 83,000 clones, less than 85% seen once. The junction had 7 bases not matched to a gene; V was cut back by 5 bases and J by 2 bases. Germline CDR1 is SGHTA and CDR2 is FQGNSA. The CDR3 is made up of 15 amino acids. The sequencing here drew on CD4+ or CD8+ T cells sorted from blood, taken in a trial of the OX40 agonist ivuxolimab. The rearrangement joins TRBV7-2 to TRBJ2-7; 9 nucleotides align to TRBD2. The clonotype was recovered from an adult with an advanced solid tumor such as melanoma, head and neck, liver or kidney cancer. As DNA, the CDR3 is TGTGCCAGCAGCCGCGCGGCTAGCGGGGCCTACGAGCAGTACTTC. Amino acids: CASSRAASGAYEQYF.